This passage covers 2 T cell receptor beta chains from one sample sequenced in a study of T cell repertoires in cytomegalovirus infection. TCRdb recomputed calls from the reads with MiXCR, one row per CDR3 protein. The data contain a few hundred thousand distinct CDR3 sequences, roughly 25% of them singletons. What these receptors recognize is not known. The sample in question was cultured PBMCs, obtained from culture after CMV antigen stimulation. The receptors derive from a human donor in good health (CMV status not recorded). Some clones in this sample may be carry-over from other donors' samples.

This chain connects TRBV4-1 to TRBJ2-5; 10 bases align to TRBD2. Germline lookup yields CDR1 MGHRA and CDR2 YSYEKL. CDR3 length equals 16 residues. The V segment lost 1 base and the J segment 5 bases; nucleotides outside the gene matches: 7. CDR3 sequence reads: CASSQGLAGAWETQYF. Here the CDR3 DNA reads TGCGCCAGCAGCCAAGGGCTAGCGGGAGCATGGGAGACCCAGTACTTC.

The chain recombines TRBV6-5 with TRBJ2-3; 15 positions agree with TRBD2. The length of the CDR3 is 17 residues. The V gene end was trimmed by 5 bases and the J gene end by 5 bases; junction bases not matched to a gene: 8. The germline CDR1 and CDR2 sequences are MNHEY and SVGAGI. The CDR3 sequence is CASSLAGTSGRLDTQYF. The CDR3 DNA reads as TGTGCCAGCAGTCTTGCCGGGACTAGCGGGAGGTTAGATACGCAGTATTTT.